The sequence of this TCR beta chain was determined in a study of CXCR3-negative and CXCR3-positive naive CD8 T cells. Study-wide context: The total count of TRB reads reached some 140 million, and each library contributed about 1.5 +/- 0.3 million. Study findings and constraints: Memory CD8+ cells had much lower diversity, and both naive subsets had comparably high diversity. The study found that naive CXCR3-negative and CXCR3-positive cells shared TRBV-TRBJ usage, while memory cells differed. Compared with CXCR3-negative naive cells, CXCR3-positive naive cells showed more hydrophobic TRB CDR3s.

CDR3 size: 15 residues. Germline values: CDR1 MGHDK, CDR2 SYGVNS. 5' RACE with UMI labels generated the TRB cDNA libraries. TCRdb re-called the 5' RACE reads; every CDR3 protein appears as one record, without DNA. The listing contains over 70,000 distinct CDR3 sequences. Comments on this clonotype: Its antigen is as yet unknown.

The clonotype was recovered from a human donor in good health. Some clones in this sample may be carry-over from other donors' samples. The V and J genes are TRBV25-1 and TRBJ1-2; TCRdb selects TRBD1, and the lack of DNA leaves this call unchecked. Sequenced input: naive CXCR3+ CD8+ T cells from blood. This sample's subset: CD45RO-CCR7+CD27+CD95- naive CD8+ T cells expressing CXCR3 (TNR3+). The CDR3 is CASSEPAGGTYGYTF.